This is a list of T cell receptor beta chains from one sample in a study of OX40 agonist ivuxolimab in advanced cancers. Only in-frame clones appear in the TCRdb table, and some are missing; sequencing was by immunoSEQ multiplex PCR. The table records approximately 74,000 clones, over 75% of them present only once. The sequenced sample was CD4+ or CD8+ T cells sorted from blood, obtained in a trial of the OX40 agonist ivuxolimab. These receptors originate from an adult with an advanced solid tumor such as melanoma, head and neck, liver or kidney cancer. Both conserved end residues are part of each CDR3. The order of the fields is V gene, J gene, CDR3 protein.

v_gene: TRBV27
j_gene: TRBJ1-5
CDR3aa: CASSLGAGYSNQPQHF

v_gene: TRBV27
j_gene: TRBJ1-1
CDR3aa: CASSFALNTEAFF

v_gene: TRBV13
j_gene: TRBJ2-2
CDR3aa: CASSLGVVRLNTGELFF

v_gene: TRBV7-6
j_gene: TRBJ2-7
CDR3aa: CASSHSPYEQYF

v_gene: TRBV6-1
j_gene: TRBJ1-5
CDR3aa: CASSEGVDFSNQPQHF

v_gene: TRBV28
j_gene: TRBJ2-7
CDR3aa: CAIRGAGYEQYF

v_gene: TRBV7-2
j_gene: TRBJ2-1
CDR3aa: CASSLAVGTYEQFF

v_gene: TRBV29-1
j_gene: TRBJ2-5
CDR3aa: CSVGQGVNQETQYF

v_gene: TRBV2
j_gene: TRBJ2-3
CDR3aa: CASSARRTSGSDTQYF

v_gene: TRBV18
j_gene: TRBJ2-3
CDR3aa: CASSPQGASTDTQYF

v_gene: TRBV11-2
j_gene: TRBJ2-1
CDR3aa: CASSPAHARANEQFF

v_gene: TRBV28
j_gene: TRBJ2-1
CDR3aa: CASSPSTGFGEQFF

v_gene: TRBV28
j_gene: TRBJ1-4
CDR3aa: CASSLGDLRGLGLFF

v_gene: TRBV23-1
j_gene: TRBJ2-7
CDR3aa: CASSQFRQGKHEQYF

v_gene: TRBV6-6
j_gene: TRBJ1-2
CDR3aa: CATSTGSYGYTF

v_gene: TRBV27
j_gene: TRBJ2-2
CDR3aa: CASSLEGQATGELFF

v_gene: TRBV29-1
j_gene: TRBJ2-7
CDR3aa: CSVRAGGLAYEQYF

v_gene: TRBV19
j_gene: TRBJ1-1
CDR3aa: CASSIGGILNTEAFF

v_gene: TRBV6-4
j_gene: TRBJ2-1
CDR3aa: CASRARDTSYNEQFF

v_gene: TRBV19
j_gene: TRBJ1-1
CDR3aa: CASSIEGVNTEAFF

v_gene: TRBV7-9
j_gene: TRBJ2-2
CDR3aa: CASSLMEIGELFF

v_gene: TRBV7-2
j_gene: TRBJ2-1
CDR3aa: CASSDQGAWSYNEQFF

v_gene: TRBV5-1
j_gene: TRBJ2-3
CDR3aa: CASSTQGTDTQYF

v_gene: TRBV28
j_gene: TRBJ2-5
CDR3aa: CASHSFGTGVQETQYF

v_gene: TRBV14
j_gene: TRBJ1-1
CDR3aa: CASSQVSGASTEAFF

v_gene: TRBV12-5
j_gene: TRBJ2-5
CDR3aa: CASALVTAGSFETQYF

v_gene: TRBV4-1
j_gene: TRBJ2-7
CDR3aa: CASSPAGGGGSYEQYF

v_gene: TRBV30
j_gene: TRBJ2-1
CDR3aa: CAWSVARANEQFF

v_gene: TRBV7-9
j_gene: TRBJ2-1
CDR3aa: CASSLGGSRGHNEQFF

v_gene: TRBV19
j_gene: TRBJ2-7
CDR3aa: CASSRSPTGGYEQYF

v_gene: TRBV5-4
j_gene: TRBJ2-1
CDR3aa: CASSYGQGITEQFF

v_gene: TRBV10-1
j_gene: TRBJ2-1
CDR3aa: CASSECGQSTEQFF

v_gene: TRBV28
j_gene: TRBJ2-5
CDR3aa: CASRRDLNQETQYF

v_gene: TRBV4-2
j_gene: TRBJ1-1
CDR3aa: CASSQGVPGPYTEAFF

v_gene: TRBV10-3
j_gene: TRBJ1-6
CDR3aa: CAISGLAGGSYNSPLHF

v_gene: TRBV7-2
j_gene: TRBJ1-1
CDR3aa: CASSLWVGENTEAFF

v_gene: TRBV18
j_gene: TRBJ1-2
CDR3aa: CASSAGRENYGYTF

v_gene: TRBV7-2
j_gene: TRBJ2-7
CDR3aa: CASSLGWAGSTYEQYF

v_gene: TRBV6-6
j_gene: TRBJ2-7
CDR3aa: CASSHPGTLSSYEQYF

v_gene: TRBV27
j_gene: TRBJ2-2
CDR3aa: CASRLAATGELFF

v_gene: TRBV18
j_gene: TRBJ2-2
CDR3aa: CASSPSAGTPTGELFF

v_gene: TRBV29-1
j_gene: TRBJ2-3
CDR3aa: CSSLGAGGGLDTQYF

v_gene: TRBV4-3
j_gene: TRBJ2-5
CDR3aa: CASSQSPPRGYVETQYF

v_gene: TRBV9
j_gene: TRBJ2-5
CDR3aa: CASSVSTSGETQYF

v_gene: TRBV6-5
j_gene: TRBJ1-4
CDR3aa: CASSYSGREKLFF

v_gene: TRBV10-1
j_gene: TRBJ2-5
CDR3aa: CASSELSEGETQYF

v_gene: TRBV7-8
j_gene: TRBJ2-1
CDR3aa: CASSFSVAGGHGEQFF

v_gene: TRBV5-4
j_gene: TRBJ2-1
CDR3aa: CASSLAGDVSEQFF

v_gene: TRBV6-1
j_gene: TRBJ2-4
CDR3aa: CASSATDRAGTKNIQYF